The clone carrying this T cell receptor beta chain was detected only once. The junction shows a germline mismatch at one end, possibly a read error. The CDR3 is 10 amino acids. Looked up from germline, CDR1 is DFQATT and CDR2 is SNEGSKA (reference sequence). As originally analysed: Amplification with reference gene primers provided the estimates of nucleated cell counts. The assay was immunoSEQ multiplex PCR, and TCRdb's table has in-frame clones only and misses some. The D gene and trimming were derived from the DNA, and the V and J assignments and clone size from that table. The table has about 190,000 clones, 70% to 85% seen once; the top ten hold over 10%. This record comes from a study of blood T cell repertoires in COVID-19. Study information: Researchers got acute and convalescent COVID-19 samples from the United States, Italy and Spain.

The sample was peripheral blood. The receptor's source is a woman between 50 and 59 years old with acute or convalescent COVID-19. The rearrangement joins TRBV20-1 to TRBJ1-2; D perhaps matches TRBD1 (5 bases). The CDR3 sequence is CSARGNTGHF. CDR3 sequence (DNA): TGCAGTGCTAGAGGCAACACTGGACACTTC.